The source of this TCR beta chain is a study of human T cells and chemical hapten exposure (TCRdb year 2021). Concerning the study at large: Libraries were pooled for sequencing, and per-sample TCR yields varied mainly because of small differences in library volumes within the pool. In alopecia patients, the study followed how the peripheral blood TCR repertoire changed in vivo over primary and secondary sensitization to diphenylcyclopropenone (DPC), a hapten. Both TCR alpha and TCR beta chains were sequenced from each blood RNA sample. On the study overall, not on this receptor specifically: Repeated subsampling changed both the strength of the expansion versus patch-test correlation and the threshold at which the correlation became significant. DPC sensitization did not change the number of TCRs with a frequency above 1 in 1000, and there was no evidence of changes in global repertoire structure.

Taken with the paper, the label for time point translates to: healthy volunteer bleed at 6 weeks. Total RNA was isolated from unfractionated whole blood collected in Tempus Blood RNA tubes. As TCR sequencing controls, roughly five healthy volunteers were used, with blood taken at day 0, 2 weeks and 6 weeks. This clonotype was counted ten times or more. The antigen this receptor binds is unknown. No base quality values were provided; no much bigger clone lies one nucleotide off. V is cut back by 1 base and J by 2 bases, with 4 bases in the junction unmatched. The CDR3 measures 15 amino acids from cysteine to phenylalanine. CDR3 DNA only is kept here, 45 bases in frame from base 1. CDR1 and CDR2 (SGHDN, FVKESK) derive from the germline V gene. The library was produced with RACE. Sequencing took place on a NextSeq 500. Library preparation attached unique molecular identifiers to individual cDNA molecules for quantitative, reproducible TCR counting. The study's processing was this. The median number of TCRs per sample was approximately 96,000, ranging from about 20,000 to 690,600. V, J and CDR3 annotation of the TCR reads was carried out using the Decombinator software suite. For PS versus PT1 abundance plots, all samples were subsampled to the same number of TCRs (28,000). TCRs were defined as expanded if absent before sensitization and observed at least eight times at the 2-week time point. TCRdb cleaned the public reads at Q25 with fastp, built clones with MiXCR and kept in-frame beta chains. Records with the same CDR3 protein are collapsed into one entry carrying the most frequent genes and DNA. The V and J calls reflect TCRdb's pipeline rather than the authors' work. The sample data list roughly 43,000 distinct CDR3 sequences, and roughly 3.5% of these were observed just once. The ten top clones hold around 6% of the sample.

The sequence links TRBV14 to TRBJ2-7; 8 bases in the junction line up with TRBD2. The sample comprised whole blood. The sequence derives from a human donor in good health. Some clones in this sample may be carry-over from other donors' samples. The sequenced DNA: TGTGCCAGCAGCCAAGTGGCGGGAGGCCCCTACGAGCAGTACTTC. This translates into CASSQVAGGPYEQYF.